These 20 T cell receptor beta chains were sequenced from one sample in a study of cytomegalovirus exposure and HLA in healthy donors. Profiled with immunoSEQ multiplex PCR; TCRdb holds only in-frame clones, not every one. The sample lists some 170,000 clones, 70% to 90% occurring once. Sample: PBMCs. The receptors were gathered from a woman aged 18-35 years in good health and CMV-seronegative.

The CDR3 reads CASSFLGGLAEAFF. In nucleotides, the CDR3 is TGTGCCAGCAGTTTTTTAGGTGGGCTGGCTGAAGCTTTCTTT. The V call is TRBV27, the J call TRBJ1-1; D is ambiguous. CDR1 and CDR2 from the germline V gene are MNHEY and SMNVEV (reference sequence). The CDR3 is made up of 14 amino acids. V was shortened by 3 bases and J by 6 bases, with 14 bases between the two germline ends.

This chain connects TRBV27 to TRBJ2-1; D is ambiguous. The CDR3 consists of 14 residues. The germline V and J ends were trimmed by 1 base and 7 bases, with 11 bases remaining between them. Germline-derived CDR1 and CDR2 are MNHEY and SMNVEV (reference sequence). CDR3: CASSLFIDGNEQFF. CDR3 sequence (DNA): TGTGCCAGCAGTTTATTCATCGACGGGAATGAGCAGTTCTTC.

This chain connects TRBV9 to TRBJ1-1; 7 bases are shared with TRBD1. The germline V gene encodes CDR1 SGDLS and CDR2 YYNGEE. The length of the CDR3 is 12 residues. V trimming: 3 bases; J trimming: 10 bases; junction bases outside the gene matches: 6. The CDR3 DNA is TGTGCCAGCAGCGCTCCGGGACAGCGAGCTTTCTTT. Its translation is CASSAPGQRAFF.

The chain links TRBV10-3 to TRBJ1-1, with TRBD1 matching over 7 bases. With 7 bases clipped from V and 5 bases from J, the junction kept 7 bases outside the gene matches. The CDR3 is 13 amino acids. Germline V gene sequence: CDR1 ENHRY, CDR2 SYGVKD. The CDR3, as DNA: TGTGCCATCACCGAAGACAGGGATACTGAAGCTTTCTTT. Protein product: CAITEDRDTEAFF.

The V call is TRBV5-6, the J call TRBJ1-5; D gene ambiguous. The CDR3 has 12 amino acids. V lost 5 bases and J lost 7, with 10 bases in between. Germline V gene data show CDR1 as SGHDT and CDR2 as YYEEEE. In nucleotides, the CDR3 is TGTGCCAGCAGTGTTAGTCACCAGCCCCAGCATTTT. It translates to CASSVSHQPQHF. The variable domain in full, with the rest retrieved from reference TRBV5-6 and TRBJ1-5, is DAGVTQSPTHLIKTRGQQVTLRCSPKSGHDTVSWYQQALGQGPQFIFQYYEEEERQRGNFPDRFSGHQFPNYSSELNVNALLLGDSALYLCASSVSHQPQHFGDGTRLSIL.

The V gene is TRBV4-3, the J gene TRBJ2-3; maybe TRBD2 (6 bases). V lost 1 base to trimming and J lost 1 base, with 15 bases between them. This CDR3 spans 17 amino acids. Looked up from germline, CDR1 is LGHNA and CDR2 is YSLEER. The CDR3 spells CASSQGPAGLGTDTQYF. The DNA for the CDR3 is TGCGCCAGCAGCCAAGGGCCGGCGGGGTTGGGCACAGATACGCAGTATTTT.

In this sample, this clone turned up once. J is TRBJ2-1 and V is TRBV9; maybe TRBD2 (5 bases). There are 14 residues in the CDR3. In germline, CDR1 is SGDLS, CDR2 YYNGEE. Between the trimmed V and J ends, which lost 0 bases and 7 bases, there was a span of 11 bases. CDR3 coding DNA: TGTGCCAGCAGCGTAGAAATCCGGGGAAATGAGCAGTTCTTC. Translating it yields CASSVEIRGNEQFF.

This clone was picked up a small number of times. The genes are TRBV7-9 and TRBJ2-7, with TRBD1 matching over 8 bases. This CDR3 comprises 13 residues. CDR1 is SEHNR and CDR2 is FQNEAQ in the germline V gene (reference sequence). Losses at the gene ends were 8 bases for V and 3 bases for J; bases not matched to a gene: 6. Written as DNA, the CDR3 is TGTGCCAGCCTCGGACAGGGTGGCTACGAGCAGTACTTC. Its protein product is CASLGQGGYEQYF.

V usage is TRBV15 and J usage is TRBJ1-1; 8 nucleotides agree with TRBD1. The length of the CDR3 is 14 residues. Trimming took 3 bases from V and 5 from J; bases not matched to a gene: 5. Per the germline V gene, CDR1 is LNHNV and CDR2 is YYDKDF (reference sequence). Written as DNA, the CDR3 is TGTGCCACCAGCAGGACAGGGGAGCGAACTGAAGCTTTCTTT. The encoded protein is CATSRTGERTEAFF.

This clone came up once. The V gene is TRBV30, the J gene TRBJ1-2; the match to TRBD1 covers 11 bases. J gave up 6 bases and V 4 bases, and 13 bases lay outside the gene matches. The germline CDR1 and CDR2 sequences are GTSNPN and SVGIG (reference sequence). This CDR3 region has 16 residues. The CDR3 nucleotides are TGTGCCTGGACCCACCTTGGACAGGGGGCGACCAATGGCTACACCTTC. Translating gives CAWTHLGQGATNGYTF.

This chain joins TRBV5-1 and TRBJ1-6; D call uncertain. The CDR3 has 13 amino acids. The V and J ends lost 5 bases and 14 bases respectively, with 17 bases between them. Germline V gene sequence: CDR1 SGHRS, CDR2 YFSETQ. The CDR3 here is CASSFSGGESLHF. CDR3 in DNA: TGCGCCAGCAGTTTTTCCGGCGGGGAATCCCTCCACTTT.

This chain joins TRBV11-2 and TRBJ2-7, with D unclear. Trimming took 0 bases from V and 9 from J, leaving 9 bases between them. The CDR3 loop spans 12 amino acids. Germline values: CDR1 SGHAT, CDR2 FQNNGV. The CDR3 loop is CASSLDGSRQYF. The CDR3 DNA sequence: TGTGCCAGCAGCTTAGATGGTTCTAGGCAGTACTTC.

The gene calls are TRBV12-5 and TRBJ1-2, with 7 bases identical to TRBD1. The CDR3 sequence is 15 residues long. Germline V gives CDR1 LGHNT, CDR2 FRNRAP. J lost 7 bases, V lost 6 bases, and 14 bases had no gene match. Here the CDR3 reads CASGPGQTTLGGYTF. In nucleotides, the CDR3 is TGTGCTAGTGGCCCGGGACAGACCACTCTCGGTGGCTACACCTTC.

Only one count was recorded for this clone. This sequence joins TRBV5-1 and TRBJ2-7; D not certain. CDR3 length: 14 amino acids. The germline V gene encodes CDR1 SGHRS and CDR2 YFSETQ. V shed 4 bases and J shed 0 bases, with 11 bases lying between them. The chain's CDR3 is CASSASGGSYEQYF. The CDR3 nucleotides read TGCGCCAGCAGCGCCTCGGGTGGCTCCTACGAGCAGTACTTC.

The chain links TRBV29-1 to TRBJ2-5; D not certain. The V end was cut by 2 bases, the J end by 4 bases, with 8 bases between. The CDR3 length is 12 residues. Looked up from germline, CDR1 is SQVTM and CDR2 is ANQGSEA. DNA of the CDR3: TGCAGCGTTGAACACAACCGAGAGACCCAGTACTTC. Translating gives CSVEHNRETQYF.

The chain couples TRBV19 to TRBJ1-1; D is perhaps TRBD1 (6 bases). Trimming stripped 7 bases from V and 1 base from J, with 13 bases between. This CDR3 has 14 amino acids. CDR1 is LNHDA and CDR2 is SQIVND in the germline V gene (reference sequence). CDR3 nucleotides: TGTGCCAGTACCCTACAGGGTGAGAACACTGAAGCTTTCTTT. It codes for CASTLQGENTEAFF.

V usage is TRBV19 and J usage is TRBJ2-3; 14 bases align to TRBD2. The CDR3 is 16 residues long. Germline V gene sequence: CDR1 LNHDA, CDR2 SQIVND (reference sequence). Unmatched junction bases numbered 7, after V lost 5 bases and J lost 6 bases. This CDR3 reads CASSPGLAGDRDTQYF. The CDR3 region has the DNA TGTGCCAGTAGTCCGGGACTAGCGGGGGACAGGGATACGCAGTATTTT.

This clone was picked up one time. The chain carries TRBV18 and TRBJ1-4, with unresolved D. Germline CDR1 and CDR2: KGHSH and LQKENI. This CDR3 is built from 14 residues. Trimming pared 3 bases from V and 2 bases from J, leaving 7 bases between. The CDR3 spells CASSPLHTNEKLFF. The CDR3 nucleotides are TGTGCCAGCTCACCCTTACATACTAATGAAAAACTGTTTTTT.

The genes are TRBV9 and TRBJ2-7; 12 bases align to TRBD1. CDR1 and CDR2 from the germline V gene are SGDLS and YYNGEE. Trimming removed 3 bases from V and 0 bases from J; junction bases left unmatched: 13. The CDR3 contains 19 residues. CDR3 sequence: CASSAGGTGGPRSSYEQYF. The CDR3 DNA is TGTGCCAGCAGCGCGGGGGGGACAGGGGGCCCCAGGAGCTCCTACGAGCAGTACTTC.

The genes are TRBV5-1 and TRBJ2-3, with D possibly matching TRBD1 (6 bases). V was shortened by 1 base and J by 2 bases, with 11 bases between the two germline ends. Germline lookup yields CDR1 SGHRS and CDR2 YFSETQ. The CDR3 is 15 residues long. CDR3 sequence (DNA): TGCGCCAGCAGCTTGCGGGCAGGGGTCACAGATACGCAGTATTTT. This translates into CASSLRAGVTDTQYF.